The 18 T cell receptor beta chains given below trace back to one sample, sequenced in a study of T cells in Graves' hyperthyroidism and ophthalmopathy. Amplified TCR beta CDR3 regions derived from RNA transcripts. An initial round of RT-PCR targeting the TCR CDR3 relied on the HTBI primer set. TCRdb processed the multiplex PCR reads anew with MiXCR; each CDR3 protein has one entry. Of around 350,000 distinct CDR3 sequences in the sample, 13% to 15% were seen once. Sequencing was carried out using blood. The receptors derive from a woman aged 30 to 39 with Graves' ophthalmopathy.

This clonotype turned up a few times. The V gene is TRBV28, the J gene TRBJ2-1, with D possibly being TRBD1 (6 bases). Trimming left V 2 bases short and J 0 bases short, with 11 bases between. The germline gives CDR1 MDHEN, CDR2 SYDVKM. The CDR3 covers 16 residues. The CDR3 DNA reads as TGTGCCAGCAGTTTACCCGGACAGCACTCCTACAATGAGCAGTTCTTC. Translating gives CASSLPGQHSYNEQFF.

This rearrangement joins TRBV5-1 to TRBJ2-1, with D tentatively TRBD1 or TRBD2 (5 bases each). CDR1 SGHRS and CDR2 YFSETQ come from the germline V gene. The CDR3 contains 17 residues. Trimming shortened V by 4 bases and J by 1 base, and 18 bases separated the two germline ends. In DNA, the CDR3 is TGCGCCAGCAGCCGACCCTCGGGGCCAAGGTCCTACAATGAGCAGTTCTTC. Translated, it gives CASSRPSGPRSYNEQFF.

Worth noting for this clonotype: A much larger clone lies one base from this, so it may be a read error. The chain employs TRBV28 and TRBJ2-1, with 9 nucleotides matching TRBD1. This CDR3 is 14 amino acids long. Germline values: CDR1 MDHEN, CDR2 SYDVKM. The CDR3 protein is CVSTSGTGTNEQFF. CDR3 nucleotide sequence: TGTGTCAGCACTTCCGGGACAGGGACCAATGAGCAGTTCTTC.

The J gene is TRBJ2-1, the V gene TRBV11-2; 9 bases match TRBD1. Germline V gene sequence: CDR1 SGHAT, CDR2 FQNNGV. This CDR3 spans 18 amino acids. The V and J ends lost 5 bases and 6 bases, in that order; junction bases with no gene match: 17. The CDR3 DNA reads as TGTGCCAGCAGCCCACTCCCTCGGCCGGGACAGGGTGGCAATGAGCAGTTCTTC. This sequence encodes CASSPLPRPGQGGNEQFF. Drawing the rest from reference TRBV11-2 and TRBJ2-1, the complete variable domain is EAGVAQSPRYKIIEKRQSVAFWCNPISGHATLYWYQQILGQGPKLLIQFQNNGVVDDSQLPKDRFSAERLKGVDSTLKIQPAKLEDSAVYLCASSPLPRPGQGGNEQFFGPGTRLTVL.

In this sample, this clonotype turned up a few times. One base away lies a much larger clone, so this may be a sequencing read error. The chain uses TRBV11-2 and TRBJ2-5; TRBD2 agrees at 8 bases. The CDR3 sequence is 17 residues long. V gave up 5 bases and J gave up 5 bases; unmatched junction bases: 16. CDR1 and CDR2 from the germline V gene are SGHAT and FQNNGV. The CDR3 loop is CASSLFSGGKSWETQYF. CDR3 nucleotides: TGTGCCAGCAGCCTTTTTTCGGGGGGGAAAAGCTGGGAGACCCAGTACTTC.

In its sample, this clonotype was seen many times. The chain joins TRBV4-1 to TRBJ2-1; no clear D. The V end was cut by 3 bases, the J end by 9 bases, with 9 bases between. The V gene's germline CDR1 is MGHRA and CDR2 YSYEKL. This CDR3 region has 12 residues. The CDR3 sequence: CASSHGFSEQFF. The CDR3 DNA sequence: TGCGCCAGCAGCCACGGGTTTAGTGAGCAGTTCTTC.

The CDR3 DNA is TGTGCCAGCAGCGCGTACCGGGACCTAACCTCTGGAAACACCATATATTTT. Protein: CASSAYRDLTSGNTIYF. This chain joins TRBV9 and TRBJ1-3, with D possibly TRBD1 on 5 matching bases. The V end lost 3 bases, the J end lost 0 bases, and 16 bases lay between the germline ends. Germline CDR1 and CDR2: SGDLS and YYNGEE. There are 17 residues in the CDR3.

This clonotype was observed a few times. This chain joins TRBV29-1 and TRBJ2-1; the match to TRBD1 covers 8 bases. V lost 7 bases to trimming and J lost 2 bases; unmatched junction nucleotides: 10. CDR1 SQVTM and CDR2 ANQGSEA come from the germline V gene. This CDR3 has 15 residues. For the CDR3, the DNA is TGCAGCGCCGACGCCTCGGGACAGGCCTACAATGAGCAGTTCTTC. Translated, it gives CSADASGQAYNEQFF.

This clonotype was detected ten times or more. The V and J genes are TRBV2 and TRBJ2-3; 7 bases map to TRBD1. The V and J ends lost 8 bases and 0 bases, in that order; junction bases with no gene match: 2. The CDR3 has 13 amino acids. Per the germline V gene, CDR1 is SNHLY and CDR2 is FYNNEI. The CDR3 sequence is CASEGASTDTQYF. Here the CDR3 DNA reads TGTGCCAGCGAGGGGGCCAGCACAGATACGCAGTATTTT.

This clonotype was picked up many times. The chain combines TRBV7-2 with TRBJ1-2; D is perhaps TRBD1 (5 bases). Per germline, CDR1 SGHTA and CDR2 FQGNSA. Trimming removed 0 bases from V and 8 bases from J, with 10 bases in between. This CDR3 region has 13 residues. CDR3 in DNA: TGTGCCAGCAGCTTAGCCAGGGCTGGCGGCTACACCTTC. Protein sequence: CASSLARAGGYTF.

This clonotype was observed at least ten times. This chain links TRBV7-2 with TRBJ2-3, with D uncertain. Germline CDR1 reads SGHTA; CDR2 reads FQGNSA. V was trimmed by 0 bases and J by 1 base, leaving 8 bases between them. The CDR3 covers 15 residues. DNA of the CDR3: TGTGCCAGCAGCTTAGCGGCGGTGGGCACAGATACGCAGTATTTT. It is translated as CASSLAAVGTDTQYF.

This clonotype was picked up a small number of times. This sequence joins TRBV20-1 and TRBJ2-1; tentatively, D is TRBD2 (6 bases). CDR1 and CDR2 from the germline V gene are DFQATT and SNEGSKA (reference sequence). The V end was cut by 4 bases, the J end by 6 bases, with 19 bases between. This CDR3 contains 15 residues. CDR3 coding DNA: TGCAGTGCTACCGAACCGGGGGTCGGGTTCAATGAGCAGTTCTTC. This codes for CSATEPGVGFNEQFF.

This clonotype was seen at least ten times. The rearrangement uses TRBV3-1 and TRBJ2-2; D could derive from TRBD1 or TRBD2 (5 bases each). V gave up 0 bases and J gave up 5 bases, with 16 bases separating them. The CDR3 has 17 residues. Germline V lookup: CDR1 LGHDT, CDR2 YNNKEL (reference sequence). The CDR3 DNA is TGTGCCAGCAGCCAAGATGAACGCCGGGGCCGGACCGGGGAGCTGTTTTTT. This sequence encodes CASSQDERRGRTGELFF. Looking up the rest from reference TRBV3-1 and TRBJ2-2 gives the full variable domain: DTAVSQTPKYLVTQMGNDKSIKCEQNLGHDTMYWYKQDSKKFLKIMFSYNNKELIINETVPNRFSPKSPDKAHLNLHINSLELGDSAVYFCASSQDERRGRTGELFFGEGSRLTVL.

This clonotype was recorded many times. The chain joins TRBV6-1 to TRBJ1-1; possible D gene TRBD1, 5 bases. The germline gives CDR1 MNHNS, CDR2 SASEGT. The V and J ends lost 2 bases and 4 bases respectively, with 14 bases between them. The CDR3 spans 15 residues. The CDR3 DNA sequence: TGTGCCAGCAGTGAATGGGGGGTGGATTCCACTGAAGCTTTCTTT. Its translation: CASSEWGVDSTEAFF.

There are many counts of this clonotype. The rearrangement links TRBV20-1 to TRBJ2-1; D is tentatively TRBD1 or TRBD2 (5 bases each). Trimming shortened V by 6 bases and J by 0 bases, and 12 bases separated the two germline ends. This CDR3 region has 14 residues. The V gene's germline CDR1 is DFQATT and CDR2 SNEGSKA (reference sequence). The CDR3 DNA sequence: TGCAGTGCGACGGTGAGGGGCTCCTACAATGAGCAGTTCTTC. It is translated as CSATVRGSYNEQFF.

This clonotype was recorded at least ten times. The chain joins TRBV11-2 to TRBJ2-1; perhaps TRBD2 as D (6 bases). CDR1 is SGHAT, CDR2 FQNNGV, per germline. The ends were cut back, 6 bases at V and 3 bases at J, with 15 bases in the middle. The CDR3 totals 15 residues. DNA of the CDR3: TGTGCCAGCAGTTCCTTGGGGGGAAACTACAATGAGCAGTTCTTC. The encoded protein is CASSSLGGNYNEQFF.

The CDR3, as DNA: TGCAGTGCTAGTTCCCGGACTAGCGGGGAAGATACGCAGTATTTT. This translates into CSASSRTSGEDTQYF. V and J are TRBV20-1 and TRBJ2-3, with 12 bases lining up with TRBD2. This CDR3 contains 15 residues. V gave up 3 bases and J gave up 5 bases; unmatched junction bases: 6. Germline-derived CDR1 and CDR2 are DFQATT and SNEGSKA (reference sequence).

The table lists this clonotype with many counts. The V and J genes are TRBV11-2 and TRBJ2-5; TRBD2 matches at 9 bases. This CDR3 has 16 amino acids. The germline V gene has CDR1 SGHAT and CDR2 FQNNGV. Trimming removed 4 bases from V and 5 bases from J; junction bases left unmatched: 11. CDR3 protein: CASSSMGRGGSETQYF. CDR3 in DNA: TGTGCCAGCAGCTCGATGGGGCGGGGGGGCAGTGAGACCCAGTACTTC. Full variable domain (rest looked up from reference TRBV11-2 and TRBJ2-5): EAGVAQSPRYKIIEKRQSVAFWCNPISGHATLYWYQQILGQGPKLLIQFQNNGVVDDSQLPKDRFSAERLKGVDSTLKIQPAKLEDSAVYLCASSSMGRGGSETQYFGPGTRLLVL.